The rows below give T cell receptor beta chains drawn from one sample of a study of tumor and adjacent non-tumor tissue in lung cancer. TCRdb independently ran MiXCR on the multiplex PCR reads; one entry per CDR3 protein. The table shows approximately 120,000 distinct CDR3 sequences, with 60% to 65% occurring only once. The sample was distant non-tumor lung tissue. These receptors were collected from a man aged 60 to 69 with non-small cell lung cancer. The CDR3 runs from the conserved cysteine through the conserved F or W. The D gene is left open where the match is weak. Size tells how often a clone was seen (once, few, many) or the class of an expanded clone, and some rows leave it out.

V	D	size	J	CDR3	DNA
TRBV4-3	TRBD1	-	TRBJ1-4	CPSSQGGATNEKLFF	TGCCCCAGCAGCCAGGGGGGTGCAACTAATGAAAAACTGTTTTTT
TRBV12-3/TRBV12-4	TRBD2	many	TRBJ2-7	CASSDQGLATAYEQYF	TGTGCCAGCAGTGACCAGGGACTAGCGACCGCCTACGAGCAGTACTTC
TRBV4-3	TRBD2	-	TRBJ2-2	CASSQAFGGRSAGELFF	TGCGCCAGTAGCCAAGCGTTCGGCGGGAGGAGCGCCGGGGAGCTGTTTTTT
TRBV10-2	-	many	TRBJ1-3	CASRPTDFSGNTIYF	TGCGCCAGCAGACCTACAGACTTCTCTGGAAACACCATATATTTT
TRBV20-1	-	many	TRBJ2-7	CSARDGRAPLGEQYF	TGCAGTGCTAGAGACGGGCGGGCCCCCTTAGGGGAGCAGTACTTC
TRBV7-3	TRBD1	-	TRBJ2-3	CASSSTGTDTQYF	TGTGCCAGCAGCTCCACTGGGACAGATACACAGTATTTT
TRBV12-3/TRBV12-4	-	many	TRBJ2-5	CASSLAGGTQYF	TGTGCCAGCAGTTTAGCTGGGGGGACCCAGTACTTC
TRBV29-1	-	many	TRBJ1-2	CSVGDGYGYTF	TGCAGCGTCGGGGACGGCTATGGCTACACCTTC
TRBV11-1	-	-	TRBJ2-7	CASSLEGTLSEQYF	TGTGCCAGCAGCTTAGAGGGGACCTTATCAGAGCAATACTTC
TRBV19	-	few	TRBJ2-1	CASTGSSEQFF	TGTGCCAGTACGGGGTCAAGTGAGCAGTTCTTC
TRBV7-8	TRBD1	many	TRBJ2-5	CASSQTGRETQYF	TGTGCCAGCAGCCAGACAGGGCGCGAGACCCAGTACTTC
TRBV7-3	TRBD1	-	TRBJ2-1	CASSYGQGDEQLF	TGTGCCAGCAGCTACGGACAGGGAGATGAGCAGCTCTTC
TRBV20-1	TRBD2	once	TRBJ2-7	CSARFGTSYYEQYF	TGCAGTGCTAGATTCGGGACTAGTTACTACGAGCAGTACTTC
TRBV7-9	-	-	TRBJ2-5	CASSPTLGRGETQYF	TGTGCCAGCAGCCCCACGTTGGGCAGGGGAGAGACCCAATACTTC
TRBV6-6	-	many	TRBJ1-4	CASSYPGQNEKLFF	TGTGCCAGCAGTTACCCGGGACAAAATGAAAAACTGTTTTTT
TRBV4-1	-	medium-sized	TRBJ1-4	CASSHYSGLTNEKLFF	TGCGCCAGCAGCCATTACTCTGGGTTAACTAATGAAAAACTGTTTTTT
TRBV6-2/TRBV6-3	-	-	TRBJ1-5	CASRYGVSRPQHF	TGTGCCAGCAGATACGGGGTGTCTCGGCCCCAGCATTTT
TRBV6-5	TRBD1	-	TRBJ2-7	CASSLEGTVASYEQCF	TGTGCCAGCAGTTTGGAAGGGACAGTGGCCTCCTACGAGCAGTGCTTC
TRBV5-4	TRBD1	many	TRBJ2-3	CASSFPGTGVDTQYF	TGTGCCAGCAGCTTTCCCGGGACAGGGGTGGATACGCAGTATTTT
TRBV6-5	-	-	TRBJ2-1	CASRGVGGTYNEQFF	TGTGCCAGCCGAGGAGTAGGGGGGACCTACAATGAGCAGTTCTTC
TRBV27	-	-	TRBJ2-1	CASSLVPSGNDEQFF	TGTGCCAGCAGTTTAGTGCCCTCCGGGAACGATGAGCAGTTCTTC
TRBV29-1	TRBD1	many	TRBJ1-2	CSVRDRGNYGYTF	TGCAGCGTCCGGGACAGGGGTAACTATGGCTACACCTTC
TRBV5-4	-	many	TRBJ2-7	CASSLGYEQYF	TGTGCCAGCAGCTTGGGGTACGAGCAGTACTTC
TRBV5-4	TRBD2	many	TRBJ2-5	CASSPGGSLAAQETQYF	TGTGCCAGCAGCCCCGGAGGGAGTCTAGCGGCACAAGAGACCCAGTACTTC
TRBV5-4	-	-	TRBJ2-7	CASSPWVHSEQYF	TGTGCCAGCAGCCCCTGGGTACACTCCGAGCAGTACTTC
TRBV19	-	few	TRBJ2-1	CASSRSRNEQFF	TGTGCCAGCTCCAGGTCCCGCAATGAGCAGTTCTTC
TRBV12-3/TRBV12-4	-	many	TRBJ1-4	CASSLSGAGNEKLFF	TGTGCCAGCAGTTTGTCAGGGGCCGGTAATGAAAAACTGTTTTTT
TRBV4-2	TRBD2	once	TRBJ2-3	CARSHGTSGSTDTQYF	TGTGCAAGAAGCCACGGGACTAGCGGGAGTACAGATACGCAGTATTTT
TRBV25-1	-	-	TRBJ1-4	CASSELGAGGEKLFF	TGTGCCAGCAGTGAGTTGGGGGCAGGCGGTGAAAAACTGTTTTTT
TRBV15	-	-	TRBJ2-7	CATRRTGTNEHYF	TGTGCCACCAGACGGACCGGGACCAACGAGCACTACTTC
TRBV4-2	-	-	TRBJ2-7	CASSQDYQKQYF	TGTGCCAGCAGCCAAGATTATCAGAAGCAGTACTTC
TRBV13	-	few	TRBJ1-4	CASSVERARHEKLFF	TGTGCTAGCAGCGTTGAGAGGGCGCGACATGAAAAACTGTTTTTT
TRBV11-2	TRBD2	-	TRBJ2-2	CASSSGLVGATNTGELFF	TGTGCCAGCAGCTCGGGACTAGTGGGAGCTACGAACACCGGGGAGCTATTTTTT
TRBV29-1	-	-	TRBJ1-1	CSVVAERPDAFF	TGCAGCGTTGTAGCGGAGAGGCCTGATGCTTTCTTT
TRBV6-2/TRBV6-3	-	-	TRBJ2-7	CASTTTQDTYYEGYF	TGTGCCAGCACCACTACGCAGGACACCTACTACGAGGGGTACTTC
TRBV6-1	-	many	TRBJ2-5	CASSERAPRETQYF	TGTGCCAGCAGTGAAAGGGCCCCCCGAGAGACCCAGTACTTC
TRBV13	-	few	TRBJ2-3	CASSSGHGFRDTQYF	TGTGCCAGCAGCTCCGGACACGGGTTTCGAGATACGCAGTATTTT
TRBV6-2/TRBV6-3	-	-	TRBJ1-2	CASSLTWGVYGYIF	TGTGCCAGCAGCCTCACATGGGGAGTTTATGGCTACATCTTC
TRBV7-2	-	-	TRBJ2-3	CASSLVASSTDTQYF	TGTGCCAGCAGCTTAGTGGCTAGCTCCACTGATACGCAGTATTTT
TRBV11-2	TRBD1	-	TRBJ2-1	CTSSNDPTGDSEQFF	TGTACCAGCAGCAACGACCCGACAGGGGACAGTGAGCAGTTCTTC
TRBV13	TRBD1	-	TRBJ1-1	CASSLWVGDRVTEAFF	TGTGCCAGCAGCTTATGGGTTGGGGACAGGGTAACTGAAGCTTTCTTT
TRBV21-1	-	-	TRBJ2-3	CASSKGPAGGPGTDTQYF	TGTGCCAGCAGCAAAGGGCCAGCGGGAGGCCCGGGGACAGATACGCAGTATTTT
TRBV7-9	-	many	TRBJ1-2	CASSRNSGRGHYGYTF	TGTGCCAGCAGCCGGAATTCGGGCAGGGGACACTATGGCTACACCTTC